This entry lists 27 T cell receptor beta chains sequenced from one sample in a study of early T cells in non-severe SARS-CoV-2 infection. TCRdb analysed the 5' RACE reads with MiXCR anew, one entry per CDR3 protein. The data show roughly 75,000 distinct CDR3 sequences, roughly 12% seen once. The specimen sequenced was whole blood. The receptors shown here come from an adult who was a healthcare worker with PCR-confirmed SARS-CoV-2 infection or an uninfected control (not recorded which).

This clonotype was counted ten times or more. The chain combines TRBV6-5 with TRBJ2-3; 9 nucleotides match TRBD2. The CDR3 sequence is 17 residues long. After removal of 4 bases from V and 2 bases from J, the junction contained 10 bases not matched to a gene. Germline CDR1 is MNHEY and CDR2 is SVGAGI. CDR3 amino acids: CASSSPRGGSNTDTQYF. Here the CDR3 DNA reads TGTGCCAGCAGTTCCCCGCGGGGGGGGTCTAACACAGATACGCAGTATTTT.

The CDR3 here is CSARAPGPSSYNSPLHF. DNA for the CDR3: TGCAGTGCTAGAGCCCCGGGGCCCAGCTCCTATAATTCACCCCTCCACTTT. The chain recombines TRBV20-1 with TRBJ1-6, with D possibly TRBD1 on 5 matching bases. The CDR3 is made up of 17 amino acids. V gave up 1 base and J gave up 0 bases, with 13 bases separating them. Germline V gene sequence: CDR1 DFQATT, CDR2 SNEGSKA (reference sequence).

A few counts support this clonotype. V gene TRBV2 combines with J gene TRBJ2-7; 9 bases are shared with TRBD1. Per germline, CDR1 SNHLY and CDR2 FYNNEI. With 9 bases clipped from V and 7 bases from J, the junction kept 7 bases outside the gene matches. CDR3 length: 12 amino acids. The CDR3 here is CARRTGGGEQYF. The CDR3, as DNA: TGTGCCAGGAGAACAGGGGGCGGTGAGCAGTACTTC.

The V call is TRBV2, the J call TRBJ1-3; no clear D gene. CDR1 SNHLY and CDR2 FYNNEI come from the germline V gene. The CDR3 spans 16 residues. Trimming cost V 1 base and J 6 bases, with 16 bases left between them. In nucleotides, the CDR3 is TGTGCCAGCAGTGAAGGCGGACCGAGGTTCGAAAACACCATATATTTT. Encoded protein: CASSEGGPRFENTIYF.

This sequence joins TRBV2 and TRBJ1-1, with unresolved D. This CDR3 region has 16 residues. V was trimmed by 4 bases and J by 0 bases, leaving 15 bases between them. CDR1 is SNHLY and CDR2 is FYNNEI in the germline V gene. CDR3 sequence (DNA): TGTGCCAGCAGTGTTGGTACGGGAACGATGAACACTGAAGCTTTCTTT. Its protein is CASSVGTGTMNTEAFF.

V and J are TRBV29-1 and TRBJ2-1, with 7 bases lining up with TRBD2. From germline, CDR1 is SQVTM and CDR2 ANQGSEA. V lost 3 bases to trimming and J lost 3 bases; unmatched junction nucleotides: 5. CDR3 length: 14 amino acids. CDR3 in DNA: TGCAGCGTTGAGATGGGACTAAGCTACAATGAGCAGTTCTTC. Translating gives CSVEMGLSYNEQFF.

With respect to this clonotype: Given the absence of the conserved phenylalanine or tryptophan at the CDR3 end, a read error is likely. In DNA, the CDR3 is TGTGCCAGCAGTCACGGACTTGGGCGGGCCCCCTACGAGCAGTACCTC. It encodes CASSHGLGRAPYEQYL. The chain uses TRBV12-3 or TRBV12-4 and TRBJ2-7, with TRBD2 as a possible D gene (5 bases). This CDR3 has 16 amino acids. V lost 5 bases to trimming and J lost 2 bases, with 19 bases between them.

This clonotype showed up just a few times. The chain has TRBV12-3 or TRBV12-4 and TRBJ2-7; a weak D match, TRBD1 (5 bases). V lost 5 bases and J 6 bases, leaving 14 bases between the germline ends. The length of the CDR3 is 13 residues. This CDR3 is CASSRGPSGEQYF. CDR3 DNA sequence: TGTGCCAGCAGTAGGGGCCCCTCCGGCGAGCAGTACTTC.

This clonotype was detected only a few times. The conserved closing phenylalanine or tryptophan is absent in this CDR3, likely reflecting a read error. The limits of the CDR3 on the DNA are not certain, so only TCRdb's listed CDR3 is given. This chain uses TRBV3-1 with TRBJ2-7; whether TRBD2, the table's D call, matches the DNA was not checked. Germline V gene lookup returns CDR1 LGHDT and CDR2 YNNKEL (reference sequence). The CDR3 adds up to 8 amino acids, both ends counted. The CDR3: CASSPTIL.

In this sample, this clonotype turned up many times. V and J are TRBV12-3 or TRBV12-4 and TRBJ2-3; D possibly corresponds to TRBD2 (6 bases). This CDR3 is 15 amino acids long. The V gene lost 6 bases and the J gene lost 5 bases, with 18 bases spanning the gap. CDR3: CASSTSRIGGDTQYF. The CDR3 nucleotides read TGTGCCAGCAGCACTAGCAGGATTGGGGGAGATACGCAGTATTTT.

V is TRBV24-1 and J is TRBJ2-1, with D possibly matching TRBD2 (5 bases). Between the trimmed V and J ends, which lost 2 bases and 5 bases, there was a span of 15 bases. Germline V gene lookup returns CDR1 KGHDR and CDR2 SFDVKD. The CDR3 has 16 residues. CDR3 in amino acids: CATSDSSAAGDNEQFF. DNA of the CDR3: TGTGCCACCAGTGATTCCTCGGCTGCGGGTGACAATGAGCAGTTCTTC.

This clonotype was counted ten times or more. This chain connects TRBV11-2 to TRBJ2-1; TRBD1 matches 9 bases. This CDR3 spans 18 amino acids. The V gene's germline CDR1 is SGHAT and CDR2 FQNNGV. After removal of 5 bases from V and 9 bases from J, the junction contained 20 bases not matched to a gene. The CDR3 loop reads CASSKRVRTGEEGAEQFF. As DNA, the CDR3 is TGTGCCAGCAGCAAAAGAGTCAGGACAGGGGAAGAAGGGGCTGAGCAGTTCTTC.

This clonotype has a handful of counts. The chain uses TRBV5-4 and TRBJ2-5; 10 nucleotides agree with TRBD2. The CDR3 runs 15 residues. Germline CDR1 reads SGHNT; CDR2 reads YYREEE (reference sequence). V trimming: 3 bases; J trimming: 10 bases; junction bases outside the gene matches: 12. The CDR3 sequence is CASSSGTSEVMDQYF. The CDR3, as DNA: TGTGCCAGCAGCTCGGGGACTAGCGAGGTAATGGACCAGTACTTC. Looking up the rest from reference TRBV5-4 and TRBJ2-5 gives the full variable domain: ETGVTQSPTHLIKTRGQQVTLRCSSQSGHNTVSWYQQALGQGPQFIFQYYREEENGRGNFPPRFSGLQFPNYSSELNVNALELDDSALYLCASSSGTSEVMDQYFGPGTRLLVL.

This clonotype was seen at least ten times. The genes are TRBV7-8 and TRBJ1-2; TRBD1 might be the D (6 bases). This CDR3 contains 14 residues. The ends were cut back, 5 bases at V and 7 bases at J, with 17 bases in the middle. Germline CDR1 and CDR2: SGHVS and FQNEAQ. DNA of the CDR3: TGTGCCAGCAGCCATAACCAGGGACATTCTGGCTACACCTTC. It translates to CASSHNQGHSGYTF.

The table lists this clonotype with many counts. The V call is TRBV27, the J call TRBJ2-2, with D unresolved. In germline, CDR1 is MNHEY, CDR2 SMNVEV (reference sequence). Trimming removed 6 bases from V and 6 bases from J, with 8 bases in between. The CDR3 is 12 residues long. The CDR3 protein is CASSLSSGELFF. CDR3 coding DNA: TGTGCCAGCAGCCTTAGCTCCGGGGAGCTGTTTTTT.

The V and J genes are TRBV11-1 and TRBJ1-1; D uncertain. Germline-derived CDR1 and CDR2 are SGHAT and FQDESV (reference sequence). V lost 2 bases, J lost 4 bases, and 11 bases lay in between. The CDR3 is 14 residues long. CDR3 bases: TGTGCCAGCAGCTTATCCCGTGGGAGCACTGAAGCTTTCTTT. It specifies CASSLSRGSTEAFF.

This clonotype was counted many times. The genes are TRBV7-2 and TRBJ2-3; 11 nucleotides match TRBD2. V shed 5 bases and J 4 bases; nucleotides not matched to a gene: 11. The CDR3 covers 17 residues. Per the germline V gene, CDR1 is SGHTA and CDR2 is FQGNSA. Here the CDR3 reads CASSRRAVAGGADTQYF. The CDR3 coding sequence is TGTGCCAGCAGCAGGAGAGCGGTAGCGGGAGGGGCAGATACGCAGTATTTT. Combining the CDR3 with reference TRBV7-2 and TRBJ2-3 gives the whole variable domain GAGVSQSPSNKVTEKGKDVELRCDPISGHTALYWYRQSLGQGLEFLIYFQGNSAPDKSGLPSDRFSAERTGGSVSTLTIQRTQQEDSAVYLCASSRRAVAGGADTQYFGPGTRLTVL.

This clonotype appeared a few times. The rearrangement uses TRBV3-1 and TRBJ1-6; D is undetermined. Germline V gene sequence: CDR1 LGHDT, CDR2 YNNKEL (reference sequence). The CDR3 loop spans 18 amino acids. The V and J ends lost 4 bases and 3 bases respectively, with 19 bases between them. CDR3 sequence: CASSLVGPRVGYNSPLHF. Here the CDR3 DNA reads TGTGCCAGCAGCCTTGTTGGACCGCGGGTGGGCTATAATTCACCCCTCCACTTT.

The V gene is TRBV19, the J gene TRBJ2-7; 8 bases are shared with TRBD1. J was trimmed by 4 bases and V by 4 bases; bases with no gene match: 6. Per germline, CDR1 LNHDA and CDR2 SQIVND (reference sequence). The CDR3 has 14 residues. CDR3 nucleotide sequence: TGTGCCAGTAGTACCCGGGACAGGCCGTACGAGCAGTACTTC. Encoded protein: CASSTRDRPYEQYF.

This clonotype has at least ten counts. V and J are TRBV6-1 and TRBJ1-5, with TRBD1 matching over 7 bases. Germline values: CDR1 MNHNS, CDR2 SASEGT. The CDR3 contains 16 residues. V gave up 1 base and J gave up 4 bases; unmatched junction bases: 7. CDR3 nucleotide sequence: TGTGCCAGCAGTGAAGTCGCTACAGGGGTGAATCAGCCCCAGCATTTT. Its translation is CASSEVATGVNQPQHF.

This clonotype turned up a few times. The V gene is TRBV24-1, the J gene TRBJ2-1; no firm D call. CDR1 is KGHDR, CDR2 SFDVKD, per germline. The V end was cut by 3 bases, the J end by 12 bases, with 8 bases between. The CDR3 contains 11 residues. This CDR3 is CATSDLGWQFF. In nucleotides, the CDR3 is TGTGCCACCAGTGATCTCGGATGGCAGTTCTTC.

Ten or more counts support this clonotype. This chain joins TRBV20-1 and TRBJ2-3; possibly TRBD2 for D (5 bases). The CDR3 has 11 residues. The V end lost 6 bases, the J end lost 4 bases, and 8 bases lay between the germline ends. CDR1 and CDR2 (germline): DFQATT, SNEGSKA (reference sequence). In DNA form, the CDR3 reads TGCAGTGCCCCTAGCCCAGATACGCAGTATTTT. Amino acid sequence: CSAPSPDTQYF.

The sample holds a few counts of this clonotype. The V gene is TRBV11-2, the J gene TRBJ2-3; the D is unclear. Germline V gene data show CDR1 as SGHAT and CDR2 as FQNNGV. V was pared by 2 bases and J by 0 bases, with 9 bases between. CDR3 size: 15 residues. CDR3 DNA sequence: TGTGCCAGCAGCTTACGGAGACCTAGCACAGATACGCAGTATTTT. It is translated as CASSLRRPSTDTQYF.

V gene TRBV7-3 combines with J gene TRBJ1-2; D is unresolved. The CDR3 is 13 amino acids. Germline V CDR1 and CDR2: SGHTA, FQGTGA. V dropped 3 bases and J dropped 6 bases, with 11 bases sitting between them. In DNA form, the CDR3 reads TGTGCCAGCAGCTTCCAGGCGGGGAATGGCTACACCTTC. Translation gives CASSFQAGNGYTF.

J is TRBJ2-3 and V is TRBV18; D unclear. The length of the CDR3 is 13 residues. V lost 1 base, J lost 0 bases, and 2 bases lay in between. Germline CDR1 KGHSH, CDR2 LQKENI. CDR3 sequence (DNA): TGTGCCAGCTCACCACAGAGCACAGATACGCAGTATTTT. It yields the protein CASSPQSTDTQYF. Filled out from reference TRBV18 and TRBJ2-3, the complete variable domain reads NAGVMQNPRHLVRRRGQEARLRCSPMKGHSHVYWYRQLPEEGLKFMVYLQKENIIDESGMPKERFSAEFPKEGPSILRIQQVVRGDSAAYFCASSPQSTDTQYFGPGTRLTVL.

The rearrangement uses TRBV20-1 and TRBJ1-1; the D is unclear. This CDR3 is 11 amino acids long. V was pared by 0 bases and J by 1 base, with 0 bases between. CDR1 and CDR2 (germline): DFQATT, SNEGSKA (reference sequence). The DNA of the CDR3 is TGCAGTGCTAGAGAGAACACTGAAGCTTTCTTT. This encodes CSARENTEAFF.

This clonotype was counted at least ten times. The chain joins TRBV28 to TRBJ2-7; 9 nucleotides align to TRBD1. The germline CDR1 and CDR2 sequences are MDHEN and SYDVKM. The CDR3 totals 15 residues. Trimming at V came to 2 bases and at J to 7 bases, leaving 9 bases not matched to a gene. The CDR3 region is CASSLSPGTGREQYF. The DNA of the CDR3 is TGTGCCAGCAGTTTAAGCCCCGGGACAGGGAGGGAGCAGTACTTC.